This TCR beta chain was recovered during a study of blood T cell repertoires in COVID-19. Across the study: T cells, B-cell-depleted T cells, or PBMCs provided the cDNA or gDNA that served as material.

Sequenced by immunoSEQ multiplex PCR; TCRdb stores in-frame clones only, minus some. The table records roughly 200,000 clones, less than 80% of them present only once. Germline V gene sequence: CDR1 LNHDA, CDR2 SQIVND (reference sequence). The CDR3 runs to 13 residues. Trimming removed 10 bases from V and 6 bases from J; junction bases left unmatched: 9. The chain joins TRBV19 to TRBJ2-1; 7 nucleotides match TRBD1. The sequenced sample consisted of peripheral blood. This clonotype was obtained from a middle-aged man who had recovered from COVID-19. CDR3 nucleotide sequence: TGTGCCACAAGACAGGGATCTCTCAATGAGCAGTTCTTC. The encoded protein is CATRQGSLNEQFF.